These T cell receptor beta chains were read from a single sample in a study of OX40 agonist ivuxolimab in advanced cancers. Sequencing used immunoSEQ multiplex PCR; TCRdb keeps in-frame clones, though not all of them. The table lists some 86,000 clones, 70% to 85% of them singletons, with less than 4.5% in the top ten. Sequences were derived from CD4+ or CD8+ T cells sorted from blood, sampled in a trial of the OX40 agonist ivuxolimab. Receptors were obtained from an adult with an advanced solid tumor such as melanoma, head and neck, liver or kidney cancer. Both conserved end residues are part of each CDR3. Each record gives: D gene, J gene, clone size, V gene, CDR3 protein, CDR3 DNA. The D gene is left open where the match is weak. A clone size is listed for some rows: how often the clone was seen (once, few, many), or a class if it is expanded.

d_call: .
j_call: TRBJ2-3
clone_size: .
v_call: TRBV28
cdr3_aa: CASRTSRGTDTQYF
cdr3_nt: TGTGCCAGCAGAACTTCGAGGGGCACAGATACGCAGTATTTT

d_call: .
j_call: TRBJ2-3
clone_size: .
v_call: TRBV9
cdr3_aa: CASSVAWTSTDTQYF
cdr3_nt: TGTGCCAGCAGCGTAGCCTGGACTAGCACAGATACGCAGTATTTT

d_call: TRBD1
j_call: TRBJ2-7
clone_size: .
v_call: TRBV19
cdr3_aa: CATEDRGRYEQYF
cdr3_nt: TGTGCCACCGAGGACAGGGGGCGGTACGAGCAGTACTTC

d_call: .
j_call: TRBJ2-3
clone_size: .
v_call: TRBV30
cdr3_aa: CALEPRYRGDTQYF
cdr3_nt: TGTGCGCTGGAGCCCCGGTATAGGGGTGATACGCAGTATTTT

d_call: .
j_call: TRBJ2-7
clone_size: .
v_call: TRBV11-3
cdr3_aa: CASSFSDDSYEQYF
cdr3_nt: TGTGCCAGCAGCTTTTCCGACGACTCCTACGAGCAGTACTTC

d_call: .
j_call: TRBJ2-7
clone_size: once
v_call: TRBV6-6
cdr3_aa: CASSPSTNPYEQYF
cdr3_nt: TGTGCCAGCAGTCCATCGACCAACCCCTACGAGCAGTACTTC

d_call: TRBD2
j_call: TRBJ2-2
clone_size: .
v_call: TRBV7-7
cdr3_aa: CASSPWTSGPGELFF
cdr3_nt: TGTGCTAGCAGCCCATGGACTAGTGGTCCCGGGGAGCTGTTTTTT

d_call: TRBD2
j_call: TRBJ2-7
clone_size: few
v_call: TRBV27
cdr3_aa: CASKAGANFYEQYF
cdr3_nt: TGTGCCAGCAAAGCGGGGGCCAACTTCTACGAGCAGTACTTC

d_call: TRBD1
j_call: TRBJ1-5
clone_size: .
v_call: TRBV28
cdr3_aa: CASMRGGSPYSNQPQHF
cdr3_nt: TGTGCCAGCATGAGAGGGGGCAGCCCTTATAGCAATCAGCCCCAGCATTTT

d_call: TRBD1
j_call: TRBJ2-1
clone_size: .
v_call: TRBV11-2
cdr3_aa: CASSRGQGGEQFF
cdr3_nt: TGTGCCAGCAGCCGAGGACAGGGCGGTGAGCAGTTCTTC

d_call: TRBD1
j_call: TRBJ2-3
clone_size: once
v_call: TRBV4-3
cdr3_aa: CASSPRQGGPNTQYF
cdr3_nt: TGCGCCAGCAGCCCCAGACAGGGGGGACCCAATACGCAGTATTTT

d_call: .
j_call: TRBJ2-1
clone_size: .
v_call: TRBV28
cdr3_aa: CASSLAGYNEQFF
cdr3_nt: TGTGCCAGCAGTTTGGCAGGGTACAATGAGCAGTTCTTC

d_call: .
j_call: TRBJ2-3
clone_size: .
v_call: TRBV5-1
cdr3_aa: CASSLSTADTQYF
cdr3_nt: TGCGCCAGCAGCTTGTCGACAGCAGATACGCAGTATTTT

d_call: TRBD2
j_call: TRBJ2-7
clone_size: .
v_call: TRBV5-4
cdr3_aa: CASSRIAGVDEQYF
cdr3_nt: TGTGCCAGCAGCCGAATAGCGGGAGTGGACGAGCAGTACTTC

d_call: .
j_call: TRBJ2-7
clone_size: .
v_call: TRBV12-5
cdr3_aa: CASGLPPGSTVRYEQYF
cdr3_nt: TGTGCTAGTGGTTTGCCCCCCGGATCCACCGTGCGCTACGAGCAGTACTTC

d_call: .
j_call: TRBJ1-3
clone_size: .
v_call: TRBV4-2
cdr3_aa: CASSREPTAPNSGNTIYF
cdr3_nt: TGTGCCAGCAGCCGAGAACCGACAGCCCCAAACTCTGGAAACACCATATATTTT

d_call: .
j_call: TRBJ2-5
clone_size: few
v_call: TRBV6-5
cdr3_aa: CASSYTSWETQYF
cdr3_nt: TGTGCCAGCAGTTACACGTCGTGGGAGACCCAGTACTTC

d_call: TRBD2
j_call: TRBJ2-2
clone_size: .
v_call: TRBV19
cdr3_aa: CASSIVSGESGELFF
cdr3_nt: TGTGCCAGTAGTATTGTTAGCGGGGAATCGGGGGAGCTGTTTTTT

d_call: TRBD2
j_call: TRBJ2-7
clone_size: .
v_call: TRBV28
cdr3_aa: CASSLSGEGEQYF
cdr3_nt: TGTGCCAGCAGTTTAAGTGGGGAGGGCGAGCAGTACTTC

d_call: TRBD1
j_call: TRBJ1-4
clone_size: .
v_call: TRBV11-2
cdr3_aa: CASSQDRGRKLFF
cdr3_nt: TGTGCCAGCAGCCAGGACAGGGGGCGGAAACTGTTTTTT

d_call: .
j_call: TRBJ2-3
clone_size: .
v_call: TRBV28
cdr3_aa: CASSFGISGTDTQYF
cdr3_nt: TGTGCCAGCAGTTTTGGTATAAGTGGGACAGATACGCAGTATTTT

d_call: TRBD1
j_call: TRBJ2-7
clone_size: .
v_call: TRBV27
cdr3_aa: CASSRDRSYEQYF
cdr3_nt: TGTGCCAGCAGTAGGGACAGATCCTACGAGCAGTACTTC

d_call: .
j_call: TRBJ2-3
clone_size: .
v_call: TRBV19
cdr3_aa: CASSIRVRYTDTQYF
cdr3_nt: TGTGCCAGTAGTATACGGGTCAGATACACAGATACGCAGTATTTT

d_call: .
j_call: TRBJ1-2
clone_size: .
v_call: TRBV7-2
cdr3_aa: CASSEQLANYGYTF
cdr3_nt: TGTGCCAGCAGCGAGCAGTTAGCTAACTATGGCTACACCTTC

d_call: .
j_call: TRBJ2-7
clone_size: few
v_call: TRBV9
cdr3_aa: CASSAGYQGGQYF
cdr3_nt: TGTGCCAGCAGCGCGGGATACCAGGGAGGGCAGTACTTC

d_call: .
j_call: TRBJ2-1
clone_size: .
v_call: TRBV9
cdr3_aa: CASSVDPPNEQFF
cdr3_nt: TGTGCCAGCAGCGTAGATCCCCCTAATGAGCAGTTCTTC

d_call: .
j_call: TRBJ1-4
clone_size: .
v_call: TRBV7-2
cdr3_aa: CASSRDRAAEKLFF
cdr3_nt: TGTGCCAGCAGCCGAGACCGGGCCGCCGAAAAACTGTTTTTT

d_call: TRBD1
j_call: TRBJ1-5
clone_size: .
v_call: TRBV30
cdr3_aa: CAWSTGQGRTQHF
cdr3_nt: TGTGCCTGGAGTACCGGACAGGGGAGAACCCAGCATTTT

d_call: .
j_call: TRBJ1-2
clone_size: .
v_call: TRBV5-4
cdr3_aa: CASSMERGESGYTF
cdr3_nt: TGTGCCAGCAGCATGGAGCGGGGGGAGTCTGGCTACACCTTC

d_call: .
j_call: TRBJ1-1
clone_size: .
v_call: TRBV28
cdr3_aa: CASRWPGGYTEAFF
cdr3_nt: TGTGCCAGCAGATGGCCGGGAGGCTACACTGAAGCTTTCTTT

d_call: .
j_call: TRBJ1-4
clone_size: .
v_call: TRBV19
cdr3_aa: CASTGDRGNEKLFF
cdr3_nt: TGTGCCAGTACCGGGGACCGGGGGAATGAAAAACTGTTTTTT

d_call: .
j_call: TRBJ1-3
clone_size: .
v_call: TRBV10-3
cdr3_aa: CAISRGNTIYF
cdr3_nt: TGTGCCATCAGCCGGGGAAACACCATATATTTT

d_call: TRBD2
j_call: TRBJ2-2
clone_size: .
v_call: TRBV4-1
cdr3_aa: CASGTRLNTGELFF
cdr3_nt: TGCGCCAGTGGGACTAGATTGAACACCGGGGAGCTGTTTTTT

d_call: TRBD1
j_call: TRBJ1-1
clone_size: .
v_call: TRBV14
cdr3_aa: CASSLANRGLTEAFF
cdr3_nt: TGTGCCAGCAGCCTGGCGAACAGGGGGTTAACTGAAGCTTTCTTT

d_call: TRBD2
j_call: TRBJ2-1
clone_size: .
v_call: TRBV10-3
cdr3_aa: CAISERTSGSSYNEQFF
cdr3_nt: TGTGCCATCAGTGAGCGAACTAGCGGGAGTTCCTACAATGAGCAGTTCTTC

d_call: TRBD1
j_call: TRBJ1-3
clone_size: few
v_call: TRBV19
cdr3_aa: CASKGQGITPGNTIYF
cdr3_nt: TGTGCCAGTAAGGGACAGGGGATTACTCCTGGAAACACCATATATTTT